The clone carrying this T cell receptor beta chain has at least ten counts. The data originate from a study of T cells in Graves' hyperthyroidism and ophthalmopathy. Trimming pared 0 bases from V and 6 bases from J, leaving 13 bases between. Germline-derived CDR1 and CDR2 are SGHTS and YDEGEE. The CDR3 length is 14 residues. Amplification of TCR beta CDR3 regions used RNA as the template. The HTBI primer set drove a first-round RT-PCR of the TCR CDR3. TCRdb used MiXCR to reprocess the multiplex PCR reads, holding one entry per CDR3 protein. This table has about 580,000 distinct CDR3 sequences, 35% to 55% appearing once. Graves' hyperthyroidism was deemed stable given no ophthalmopathy progression within 18 months. Used for diagnoses were clinical symptoms, serum thyroxine and TRAb, thyroid ultrasound and orbital computed tomography.

This TCR derives from a woman aged 18 to 35 with Graves' hyperthyroidism. The chain has TRBV5-8 and TRBJ2-7, with D possibly TRBD2 on 5 matching bases. The source material was peripheral blood or thyroid tissue (not recorded which). CDR3 coding DNA: TGTGCCAGCAGCTTGGTCGGGGATATCTCCGAGCAGTACTTC. Its translation is CASSLVGDISEQYF.